This T cell receptor (beta chain) came from a study of cytomegalovirus exposure and HLA in healthy donors. V was pared by 3 bases and J by 4 bases, with 13 bases between. The CDR3 runs 15 residues. The germline CDR1 and CDR2 sequences are SGHVS and FQNEAQ. PCR used 60 Vbeta primers and 13 Jbeta primers. TCRdb's table, derived via immunoSEQ multiplex PCR, lists solely in-frame clones and lacks some. In the table there are 120,000 or so clones, over 70% of which are singletons. This receptor was identified in a female donor in good health and CMV-seronegative. Sequences were obtained from PBMCs. The genes are TRBV7-8 and TRBJ2-1; maybe TRBD2 (5 bases). For the CDR3, the DNA is TGTGCCAGCAGCTTCCGCGGGCGTGGGTACAATGAGCAGTTCTTC. Translated, it gives CASSFRGRGYNEQFF.